These 20 T cell receptor beta chains originate from one sample sequenced in a study of siplizumab effects on memory and regulatory T cells. Sequencing used immunoSEQ multiplex PCR; TCRdb keeps in-frame clones, though not all of them. Among about 82,000 clones listed, approximately 90% were seen once. The sequenced sample was Tregs sorted from blood. Every receptor here comes from a human donor in good health.

In nucleotides, the CDR3 is TGCGCCAGCAGCTTGGGGCAGTTCGCCTACGAGCAGTACTTC. This codes for CASSLGQFAYEQYF. This chain uses TRBV5-1 with TRBJ2-7; D is unresolved. The CDR3 loop spans 14 amino acids. V dropped 0 bases and J dropped 2 bases, with 9 bases sitting between them. The germline V gene encodes CDR1 SGHRS and CDR2 YFSETQ.

The chain recombines TRBV19 with TRBJ1-2; D is undetermined. The germline V gene has CDR1 LNHDA and CDR2 SQIVND (reference sequence). V was trimmed by 2 bases and J by 2 bases, leaving 9 bases between them. There are 14 residues in the CDR3. The CDR3 sequence is CASSIRGLNYGYTF. CDR3 nucleotide sequence: TGTGCCAGTAGTATACGAGGGCTCAACTATGGCTACACCTTC.

This chain uses TRBV10-1 with TRBJ2-2; a possible D gene is TRBD1 (6 bases). Trimming left V 6 bases short and J 1 base short, with 9 bases between. The CDR3 totals 14 residues. CDR1 and CDR2 from the germline V gene are WNHNN and SYGVQD (reference sequence). The CDR3 DNA is TGCGCCAGCAGAGAGACAGGGAACACCGGGGAGCTGTTTTTT. Translating it yields CASRETGNTGELFF.

The chain carries TRBV7-9 and TRBJ1-2; 7 bases line up with TRBD1. Germline V CDR1 and CDR2: SEHNR, FQNEAQ (reference sequence). The CDR3 is 13 amino acids. After removal of 1 base from V and 10 bases from J, the junction contained 6 bases not matched to a gene. The CDR3, as DNA: TGTGCCAGCAGCTTAGTGGGACAGTTCGACTACACCTTC. Its protein product is CASSLVGQFDYTF.

This sequence joins TRBV5-1 and TRBJ2-7; D is ambiguous. CDR1 is SGHRS and CDR2 is YFSETQ in the germline V gene. Trimming pared 0 bases from V and 1 base from J, leaving 8 bases between. This CDR3 has 14 amino acids. The CDR3 nucleotides are TGCGCCAGCAGCTTGGGGCTCCAGTCCTACGAGCAGTACTTC. It specifies CASSLGLQSYEQYF.

This chain uses TRBV11-2 with TRBJ1-1; a possible D gene is TRBD1 (5 bases). V lost 4 bases, J lost 13 bases, and 19 bases lay in between. Germline V CDR1 and CDR2: SGHAT, FQNNGV. This CDR3 region has 13 residues. This CDR3 is CASSSTSTGTGFF. For the CDR3, the DNA is TGTGCCAGCAGCTCAACTAGTACAGGAACCGGTTTCTTT. The complete variable domain, with remaining parts taken from reference TRBV11-2 and TRBJ1-1, reads EAGVAQSPRYKIIEKRQSVAFWCNPISGHATLYWYQQILGQGPKLLIQFQNNGVVDDSQLPKDRFSAERLKGVDSTLKIQPAKLEDSAVYLCASSSTSTGTGFFGQGTRLTVV.

The rearrangement links TRBV19 to TRBJ1-1; a possible D gene is TRBD1 (6 bases). V was trimmed by 6 bases and J by 5 bases, leaving 16 bases between them. The CDR3 runs to 14 residues. Germline CDR1 reads LNHDA; CDR2 reads SQIVND (reference sequence). CDR3 residues: CASSNWTEKTEAFF. The CDR3 nucleotides read TGTGCCAGTAGCAACTGGACAGAGAAAACTGAAGCTTTCTTT.

The chain joins TRBV6-6 to TRBJ1-1; 7 nucleotides line up with TRBD1. CDR3 size: 15 residues. J was trimmed by 0 bases and V by 2 bases; bases with no gene match: 3. CDR1 and CDR2 from the germline V gene are MNHNY and SVGAGI (reference sequence). The CDR3 loop reads CASSYGQGVNTEAFF. In DNA form, the CDR3 reads TGTGCCAGCAGTTACGGGCAGGGGGTGAACACTGAAGCTTTCTTT.

The gene calls are TRBV19 and TRBJ1-6, with unresolved D. With 6 bases removed from V and 6 bases from J, the gap between germline ends came to 9 bases. The germline V gene encodes CDR1 LNHDA and CDR2 SQIVND (reference sequence). The CDR3 is 13 amino acids. CDR3 in DNA: TGTGCCAGTAGGGAGGTTGGTAATTCACCCCTCCACTTT. This codes for CASREVGNSPLHF.

The chain links TRBV4-2 to TRBJ1-2; TRBD1 is a possible D gene (6 bases). Germline V gene lookup returns CDR1 LGHNA and CDR2 YNFKEQ. The CDR3 contains 15 residues. Trimming stripped 7 bases from V and 7 bases from J, with 22 bases between. Here the CDR3 DNA reads TGTGCCAGCACCCAGGATAGGCAGGGGATTGGTGGCTACACCTTC. It specifies CASTQDRQGIGGYTF.

This rearrangement joins TRBV11-2 to TRBJ1-4; possibly TRBD1 for D (5 bases). The CDR3 is made up of 16 amino acids. Germline-derived CDR1 and CDR2 are SGHAT and FQNNGV. Trimming shortened V by 1 base and J by 8 bases, and 17 bases separated the two germline ends. CDR3 coding DNA: TGTGCCAGCAGCTTAGGCCTAGGACATTTGGGGGAAAAACTGTTTTTT. Translating gives CASSLGLGHLGEKLFF.

The rearrangement links TRBV23-1 to TRBJ2-7; D is undetermined. TRBV23-1 belongs to the ORF category, with a function that is uncertain. Trimming left V 6 bases short and J 1 base short, with 10 bases between. The CDR3 is made up of 13 amino acids. CDR3 region: CASRQVKSYEQYF. The CDR3 DNA reads as TGCGCCAGCAGGCAGGTGAAGTCCTACGAGCAGTACTTC.

The chain combines TRBV28 with TRBJ1-6, with a weak D call TRBD1 (6 bases). The germline CDR1 and CDR2 sequences are MDHEN and SYDVKM. This CDR3 comprises 16 residues. Trimming took 1 base from V and 7 from J, leaving 14 bases between them. Here the CDR3 reads CASSLLPGAGNSPLHF. The CDR3 nucleotides are TGTGCCAGCAGTTTATTACCGGGGGCGGGGAATTCACCCCTCCACTTT. The entire variable domain, with the rest obtained from reference TRBV28 and TRBJ1-6, is as follows: DVKVTQSSRYLVKRTGEKVFLECVQDMDHENMFWYRQDPGLGLRLIYFSYDVKMKEKGDIPEGYSVSREKKERFSLILESASTNQTSMYLCASSLLPGAGNSPLHFGNGTRLTVT.

The rearrangement links TRBV28 to TRBJ1-1; TRBD1 agrees at 10 bases. V shed 5 bases, J shed 2 bases, and the junction held 11 bases outside the gene matches. The CDR3 loop spans 17 amino acids. Germline V lookup: CDR1 MDHEN, CDR2 SYDVKM. The CDR3 sequence: CASSPGQGGGVNTEAFF. The DNA for the CDR3 is TGTGCCAGCAGTCCCGGACAGGGGGGAGGGGTAAACACTGAAGCTTTCTTT.

The chain uses TRBV2 and TRBJ1-1; possibly TRBD1 for D (5 bases). The CDR3 runs 14 residues. Per germline, CDR1 SNHLY and CDR2 FYNNEI. The germline V and J ends were trimmed by 7 bases and 1 base, with 13 bases remaining between them. CDR3 coding DNA: TGTGCCAGCACGAGGGGAGGTCGGAACACTGAAGCTTTCTTT. This encodes CASTRGGRNTEAFF.

The rearrangement links TRBV28 to TRBJ2-3; D is unresolved. The germline V and J ends were trimmed by 8 bases and 0 bases, with 9 bases remaining between them. The germline V gene has CDR1 MDHEN and CDR2 SYDVKM. The CDR3 loop spans 13 amino acids. In DNA form, the CDR3 reads TGTGCCAGCGGGAACCCTAGCACAGATACGCAGTATTTT. It translates to CASGNPSTDTQYF.

The chain joins TRBV7-2 to TRBJ2-5; 7 nucleotides agree with TRBD2. J lost 2 bases, V lost 5 bases, and 14 bases had no gene match. The CDR3 has 17 residues. Germline V gene lookup returns CDR1 SGHTA and CDR2 FQGNSA. The CDR3 region has the DNA TGTGCCAGCAGCCTCCGTCTGAGTAGCGGGCTTCAAGAGACCCAGTACTTC. This sequence encodes CASSLRLSSGLQETQYF.

The rearrangement uses TRBV11-2 and TRBJ2-3, with D possibly being TRBD1 (5 bases). Trimming cost V 5 bases and J 0 bases, with 15 bases left between them. Germline V gene sequence: CDR1 SGHAT, CDR2 FQNNGV. This CDR3 has 16 amino acids. The chain's CDR3 is CASSPRQTSSTDTQYF. The CDR3 DNA sequence: TGTGCCAGCAGCCCCCGACAGACGTCTAGCACAGATACGCAGTATTTT.

The V and J genes are TRBV5-1 and TRBJ1-3; D unresolved. CDR3 length equals 13 residues. CDR1 and CDR2 (germline): SGHRS, YFSETQ. V lost 1 base and J 4 bases, leaving 6 bases between the germline ends. For the CDR3, the DNA is TGCGCCAGCAGCTTGCCAGGAGGAAACACCATATATTTT. It codes for CASSLPGGNTIYF.

The chain has TRBV6-1 and TRBJ2-5; the D gene is possibly TRBD2 (6 bases). This CDR3 has 15 residues. Looked up from germline, CDR1 is MNHNS and CDR2 is SASEGT. The V and J ends lost 3 bases and 0 bases respectively, with 11 bases between them. This CDR3 is CASSEGSGNQETQYF. For the CDR3, the DNA is TGTGCCAGCAGTGAGGGTAGCGGCAACCAAGAGACCCAGTACTTC.